Presented here are 6 T cell receptor beta chains from one specimen sequenced in a study of CD8 T cells in ankylosing spondylitis (dated by TCRdb to the late 2010s). Library creation used 5' RACE. The sequencer was an Illumina HiSeq 2500. In TCRdb, the public reads were trimmed at Q25 with fastp and aligned with MiXCR, with productive beta chains retained. Rows matching on CDR3 protein sequence are summarized as one entry with the most common DNA and genes. This sample holds some 240,000 distinct CDR3 sequences; about 24% were observed only once. Together, the top ten hold roughly 0.6% of the sample. The material sequenced was blood, either unsorted or a sorted T cell fraction (not recorded which). These receptor sequences come from a male donor with ankylosing spondylitis or in good health (not recorded which).

This chain connects TRBV29-1 to TRBJ2-7, with 10 bases identical to TRBD1. The germline V gene encodes CDR1 SQVTM and CDR2 ANQGSEA. CDR3 length equals 15 residues. Trimming took 4 bases from V and 0 from J; bases not matched to a gene: 6. The CDR3 protein is CSVGGWDRGSYEQYF. The CDR3 DNA follows: TGCAGCGTTGGGGGTTGGGACAGGGGCTCCTACGAGCAGTACTTC.

The chain joins TRBV12-3 or TRBV12-4 to TRBJ1-1, with TRBD1 identical over 7 bases. The CDR3 totals 14 residues. V shed 5 bases and J 4 bases; nucleotides not matched to a gene: 7. CDR3 protein: CASSLTGASTEAFF. CDR3 sequence (DNA): TGTGCCAGCAGTCTCACAGGGGCGAGCACTGAAGCTTTCTTT.

This clonotype has ten or more counts. The gene calls are TRBV9 and TRBJ1-4; D may be TRBD1 (6 bases). V was pared by 3 bases and J by 8 bases, with 14 bases between. Per the germline V gene, CDR1 is SGDLS and CDR2 is YYNGEE. The CDR3 spans 14 residues. In nucleotides, the CDR3 is TGTGCCAGCAGCGAATGGACAGAGGGGGAAAAACTGTTTTTT. Protein product: CASSEWTEGEKLFF.

This clonotype occurred many times. The J gene is TRBJ2-7, the V gene TRBV20-1, with 8 nucleotides matching TRBD1. The junction had 6 bases not matched to a gene; V was cut back by 1 base and J by 4 bases. The CDR3 length is 14 residues. Germline V lookup: CDR1 DFQATT, CDR2 SNEGSKA (reference sequence). The CDR3, as DNA: TGCAGTGCTAGAGGTTCGACAGGGGATTACGAGCAGTACTTC. Protein sequence: CSARGSTGDYEQYF.

In its sample, this clonotype was seen a few times. This chain connects TRBV20-1 to TRBJ1-2; the match to TRBD1 covers 7 bases. CDR3 length: 13 amino acids. V dropped 6 bases and J dropped 3; count of bases not matched to a gene: 7. In germline, CDR1 is DFQATT, CDR2 SNEGSKA (reference sequence). The CDR3 bases are TGCAGTGCCCGCGGGGACAGCCACTATGGCTACACCTTC. Translation: CSARGDSHYGYTF.

This clonotype was observed a handful of times. The rearrangement uses TRBV20-1 and TRBJ2-5; D possibly corresponds to TRBD2 (5 bases). With 0 bases removed from V and 4 bases from J, the gap between germline ends came to 12 bases. The CDR3 spans 14 residues. In germline, CDR1 is DFQATT, CDR2 SNEGSKA (reference sequence). The CDR3 DNA is TGCAGTGCTAGAGATTTTGGGCGGGCAGAGACCCAGTACTTC. Amino acids: CSARDFGRAETQYF.